This T cell receptor beta chain was observed in a study of beta chain features in type 1 diabetes. The study, taken as a whole, reports: For Type 1 diabetes patients, all four CD4+ subsets carried TCRB CDR3s that were moderately but significantly shorter.

Expressed TCRB transcripts were sequenced because the isolated RNA had all been reverse transcribed beforehand. Clones were sequenced by immunoSEQ multiplex PCR, and TCRdb holds only the in-frame ones, with some missing. Of 310,000 or so clones detected, approximately 9.9% appear once; the ten largest clones hold about 1%. This clone has just a few counts. Its specificity is not known. Trimming stripped 5 bases from V and 3 bases from J, with 5 bases between. The CDR3 runs 11 residues. Per germline, CDR1 SGHTA and CDR2 FQGNSA. Stem cell-like memory, regulatory, central memory and naive CD4+ cells were sorted via CD45RO/CCR7/CD25/CD127/CD95/CD27.

This chain joins TRBV7-2 and TRBJ2-7, with no clear D. This clonotype was sampled from a man aged 25 to 40 with type 1 diabetes. Sequencing input: central memory CD4+ T cells from blood. Written as DNA, the CDR3 is TGTGCCAGCAGCCCCCTCTACGAGCAGTACTTC. Its protein product is CASSPLYEQYF.